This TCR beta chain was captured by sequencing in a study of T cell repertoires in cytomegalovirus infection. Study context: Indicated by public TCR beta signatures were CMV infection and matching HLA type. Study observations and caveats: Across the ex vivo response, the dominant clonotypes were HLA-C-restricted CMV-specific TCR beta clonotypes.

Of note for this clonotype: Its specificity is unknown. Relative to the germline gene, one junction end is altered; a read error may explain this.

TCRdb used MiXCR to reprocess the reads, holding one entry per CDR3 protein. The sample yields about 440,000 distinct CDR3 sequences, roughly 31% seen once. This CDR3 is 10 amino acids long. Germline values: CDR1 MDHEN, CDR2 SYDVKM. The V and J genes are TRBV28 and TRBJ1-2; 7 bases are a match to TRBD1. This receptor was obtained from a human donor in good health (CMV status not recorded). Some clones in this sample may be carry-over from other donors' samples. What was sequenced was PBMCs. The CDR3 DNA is TGTGCCACGGGGGGGACAGAGCCTGACTTC. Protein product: CATGGTEPDF.